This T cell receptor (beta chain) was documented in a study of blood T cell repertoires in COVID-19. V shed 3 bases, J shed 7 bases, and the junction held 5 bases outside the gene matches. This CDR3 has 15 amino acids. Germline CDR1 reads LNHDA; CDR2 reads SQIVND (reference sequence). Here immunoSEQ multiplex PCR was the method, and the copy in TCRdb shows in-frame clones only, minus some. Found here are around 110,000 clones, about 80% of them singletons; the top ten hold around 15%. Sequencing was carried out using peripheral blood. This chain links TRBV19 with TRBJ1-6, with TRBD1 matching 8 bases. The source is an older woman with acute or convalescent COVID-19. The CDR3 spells CASSIQGARNSPLHF. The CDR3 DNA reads TGTGCCAGTAGTATTCAGGGGGCGCGGAATTCACCCCTCCACTTT.